These 27 T cell receptor beta chains were sequenced from one sample in a study of somatic mutations in cytotoxic T cells in rheumatoid arthritis. Method: immunoSEQ multiplex PCR; TCRdb's copy keeps in-frame clones and lacks some. The data contain 8,500 to 13,000 clones, roughly 71% of them singletons. The material sequenced was CD8+ T cells sorted from blood. The receptors originated from an adult with rheumatoid arthritis.

The gene calls are TRBV5-6 and TRBJ2-5, with TRBD2 matching 12 bases. The CDR3 extends over 15 amino acids. Germline assignment: CDR1 SGHDT and CDR2 YYEEEE. J lost 4 bases, V lost 2 bases, and 3 bases had no gene match. CDR3 protein: CASSFLAGGGETQYF. The CDR3 coding sequence is TGTGCCAGCAGCTTCCTAGCGGGGGGGGGAGAGACCCAGTACTTC.

The V and J genes are TRBV11-1 and TRBJ2-5; the D is unclear. V was cut by 6 bases and J by 0 bases, with 11 bases left in between. CDR1 and CDR2 (germline): SGHAT, FQDESV (reference sequence). The CDR3 spans 14 residues. CDR3 coding DNA: TGTGCCAGCAGAGCTCAGGTGGACCAAGAGACCCAGTACTTC. Protein: CASRAQVDQETQYF.

This clone was seen just once. The chain links TRBV7-9 to TRBJ2-3; a possible D gene is TRBD2 (5 bases). Per germline, CDR1 SEHNR and CDR2 FQNEAQ (reference sequence). This CDR3 region has 15 residues. Trimming removed 3 bases from V and 2 bases from J, with 12 bases in between. The CDR3 nucleotides are TGTGCCAGCAGCTTCTCGAGCGGACTCACAGATACGCAGTATTTT. This codes for CASSFSSGLTDTQYF.

This chain connects TRBV5-8 to TRBJ1-4; D may be TRBD1 (5 bases). Germline V gives CDR1 SGHTS, CDR2 YDEGEE. The CDR3 loop spans 15 amino acids. Trimming left V 2 bases short and J 8 bases short, with 16 bases between. The CDR3 coding sequence is TGTGCCAGCAGCTTTCCAGGGTATATTGACGAAAAACTGTTTTTT. It specifies CASSFPGYIDEKLFF.

V and J are TRBV29-1 and TRBJ2-1; possibly TRBD1 for D (6 bases). V lost 6 bases and J lost 4, with 22 bases in between. CDR3 length: 16 residues. In germline, CDR1 is SQVTM, CDR2 ANQGSEA. CDR3 sequence reads: CSVETGKGVSYNEQFF. The DNA for the CDR3 is TGCAGCGTCGAAACAGGGAAAGGGGTTTCGTACAATGAGCAGTTCTTC.

The chain combines TRBV6-5 with TRBJ2-1; D remains ambiguous. The CDR3 runs 14 residues. The germline V and J ends were trimmed by 2 bases and 4 bases, with 9 bases remaining between them. Germline CDR1 is MNHEY and CDR2 is SVGAGI. CDR3 coding DNA: TGTGCCAGCAGTTACACGGTAGGGTACAATGAGCAGTTCTTC. Translation gives CASSYTVGYNEQFF.

This chain connects TRBV4-3 to TRBJ1-4; D unresolved. V dropped 4 bases and J dropped 7 bases, with 10 bases sitting between them. The germline V gene encodes CDR1 LGHNA and CDR2 YSLEER. The CDR3 has 13 amino acids. The CDR3, as DNA: TGCGCCAGCAGCCGAACCGGGTCTGAAAAACTGTTTTTT. This encodes CASSRTGSEKLFF.

The chain couples TRBV19 to TRBJ1-1, with 8 bases that match TRBD1. V lost 5 bases, J lost 1 base, and 6 bases stayed unmatched. This CDR3 has 15 residues. Germline V CDR1 and CDR2: LNHDA, SQIVND (reference sequence). The CDR3: CASSSSGTGNTEAFF. CDR3 bases: TGTGCCAGTAGTTCCTCCGGGACAGGGAACACTGAAGCTTTCTTT. Complete variable domain (other parts from reference TRBV19 and TRBJ1-1): DGGITQSPKYLFRKEGQNVTLSCEQNLNHDAMYWYRQDPGQGLRLIYYSQIVNDFQKGDIAEGYSVSREKKESFPLTVTSAQKNPTAFYLCASSSSGTGNTEAFFGQGTRLTVV.

This chain connects TRBV2 to TRBJ2-5, with a weak D call TRBD2 (6 bases). CDR1 and CDR2 (germline): SNHLY, FYNNEI. Trimming removed 7 bases from V and 2 bases from J, with 11 bases in between. There are 13 residues in the CDR3. The CDR3 nucleotides read TGTGCCAGCACCCGGGACTGGCAAGAGACCCAGTACTTC. Translated: CASTRDWQETQYF.

V usage is TRBV27 and J usage is TRBJ1-1; tentatively, D is TRBD1 (6 bases). Germline V gene lookup returns CDR1 MNHEY and CDR2 SMNVEV (reference sequence). Trimming took 5 bases from V and 6 from J, leaving 16 bases between them. The CDR3 spans 14 residues. The CDR3 DNA follows: TGTGCCAGCAGTCTAACGTGGGGACACTCTGAAGCTTTCTTT. Its translation: CASSLTWGHSEAFF.

The chain uses TRBV7-9 and TRBJ1-2; a possible D gene is TRBD1 (6 bases). V was cut by 4 bases and J by 6 bases, with 18 bases left in between. The CDR3 length is 15 residues. Germline assignment: CDR1 SEHNR and CDR2 FQNEAQ (reference sequence). The CDR3 protein is CASSSPLQGYDGYTF. In DNA, the CDR3 is TGTGCCAGCAGCTCCCCCTTACAGGGATACGATGGCTACACCTTC. The full variable domain, with the rest looked up from reference TRBV7-9 and TRBJ1-2, is DTGVSQNPRHKITKRGQNVTFRCDPISEHNRLYWYRQTLGQGPEFLTYFQNEAQLEKSRLLSDRFSAERPKGSFSTLEIQRTEQGDSAMYLCASSSPLQGYDGYTFGSGTRLTVV.

This clone ranks as medium-sized. The chain has TRBV29-1 and TRBJ1-2, with a tentative D call TRBD1 (5 bases). Germline values: CDR1 SQVTM, CDR2 ANQGSEA. V was pared by 4 bases and J by 6 bases, with 15 bases between. This CDR3 comprises 13 residues. CDR3 DNA: TGCAGCGTTGTGGGGGAGTTCTTCGATGGCTACACCTTC. The encoded protein is CSVVGEFFDGYTF.

The rearrangement joins TRBV15 to TRBJ2-2, with a tentative D call TRBD2 (5 bases). This CDR3 region has 13 residues. The V end was cut by 1 base, the J end by 8 bases, with 8 bases between. Germline V gives CDR1 LNHNV, CDR2 YYDKDF (reference sequence). The CDR3 is CATSRGGGGELFF. In DNA form, the CDR3 reads TGTGCCACCAGCAGAGGCGGCGGGGGGGAGCTGTTTTTT.

The chain carries TRBV2 and TRBJ2-7; 8 bases map to TRBD1. The CDR3 sequence is 16 residues long. CDR1 SNHLY and CDR2 FYNNEI come from the germline V gene. The V segment lost 5 bases and the J segment 4 bases; nucleotides outside the gene matches: 13. The CDR3 DNA is TGTGCCAGCAGTTATACCGTGGACAGGGAGGTGTACGAGCAGTACTTC. This translates into CASSYTVDREVYEQYF.

The chain is built from TRBV11-3 and TRBJ2-1; no clear D gene. The CDR3 extends over 13 amino acids. V lost 5 bases to trimming and J lost 7 bases, with 12 bases between them. The germline V gene encodes CDR1 SGHNT and CDR2 YENEEA. In DNA form, the CDR3 reads TGTGCCAGCAGCCGAAGAGGTGAAAATGAGCAGTTCTTC. Its translation: CASSRRGENEQFF.

This sequence joins TRBV13 and TRBJ2-2; 7 bases map to TRBD1. Germline assignment: CDR1 PRHDT and CDR2 FYEKMQ (reference sequence). The CDR3 totals 17 residues. V lost 1 base and J lost 3; bases outside the gene matches: 8. The CDR3 spells CASSLEGGGGYTGELFF. The CDR3 nucleotides are TGTGCCAGCAGCTTAGAAGGGGGCGGAGGATACACCGGGGAGCTGTTTTTT.

This chain joins TRBV4-2 and TRBJ2-1; either TRBD1 or TRBD2 may fit D (6 bases each). CDR1 is LGHNA and CDR2 is YNFKEQ in the germline V gene. The CDR3 contains 17 residues. Between the trimmed V and J ends, which lost 0 bases and 0 bases, there was a span of 12 bases. CDR3 DNA sequence: TGTGCCAGCAGCCAAGAGGGGGGCGCCAGCTCCTACAATGAGCAGTTCTTC. It codes for CASSQEGGASSYNEQFF.

This clone is labeled as medium-sized. The J gene is TRBJ1-5, the V gene TRBV2; no firm D call. V dropped 7 bases and J dropped 5 bases, with 9 bases sitting between them. The CDR3 is 12 residues long. Per germline, CDR1 SNHLY and CDR2 FYNNEI. The CDR3 loop is CASKVGDQPQHF. The CDR3 nucleotides read TGTGCCAGCAAGGTCGGGGATCAGCCCCAGCATTTT.

The table lists this clone with a few counts. V gene TRBV30 combines with J gene TRBJ1-6, with D perhaps TRBD1 (5 bases). The CDR3 is 14 amino acids. From germline, CDR1 is GTSNPN and CDR2 SVGIG (reference sequence). V lost 1 base and J 8 bases, leaving 12 bases between the germline ends. The CDR3 DNA is TGTGCCTGGAGTGCAGGGATCGGATATTCACCCCTCCACTTT. It specifies CAWSAGIGYSPLHF.

The chain uses TRBV15 and TRBJ2-1; D is uncertain. The CDR3 covers 15 residues. Germline CDR1 LNHNV, CDR2 YYDKDF (reference sequence). Between the trimmed V and J ends, which lost 1 base and 4 bases, there was a span of 11 bases. The CDR3 is CATSRGAETYNEQFF. CDR3 nucleotides: TGTGCCACCAGCAGAGGGGCGGAAACTTACAATGAGCAGTTCTTC. Using reference TRBV15 and TRBJ2-1 for the parts outside the CDR3, the full variable domain is DAMVIQNPRYQVTQFGKPVTLSCSQTLNHNVMYWYQQKSSQAPKLLFHYYDKDFNNEADTPDNFQSRRPNTSFCFLDIRSPGLGDTAMYLCATSRGAETYNEQFFGPGTRLTVL.

The gene calls are TRBV7-6 and TRBJ1-5, with D hard to call. The ends were cut back, 2 bases at V and 7 bases at J, with 15 bases in the middle. This CDR3 region has 15 residues. CDR1 is SGHVS and CDR2 is FNYEAQ in the germline V gene. CDR3 sequence: CASSLSSGIWQPQHF. The CDR3 DNA sequence: TGTGCCAGCAGCTTAAGTAGCGGGATTTGGCAGCCCCAGCATTTT. Based on the CDR3 plus reference TRBV7-6 and TRBJ1-5, the full variable domain is GAGVSQSPRYKVTKRGQDVALRCDPISGHVSLYWYRQALGQGPEFLTYFNYEAQQDKSGLPNDRFSAERPEGSISTLTIQRTEQRDSAMYRCASSLSSGIWQPQHFGDGTRLSIL.

The chain carries TRBV7-9 and TRBJ2-1; TRBD1 is a possible D gene (6 bases). Germline V lookup: CDR1 SEHNR, CDR2 FQNEAQ (reference sequence). Trimming removed 0 bases from V and 1 base from J, with 19 bases in between. This CDR3 is 19 amino acids long. CDR3 DNA: TGTGCCAGCAGCTTAGCGGAATGGGGGCCTTTTAGTTCCTACAATGAGCAGTTCTTC. Its translation: CASSLAEWGPFSSYNEQFF.

A few counts support this clone. The rearrangement links TRBV11-3 to TRBJ2-7; a possible D gene is TRBD2 (5 bases). The CDR3 sequence is 14 residues long. Trimming stripped 1 base from V and 2 bases from J, with 9 bases between. CDR1 and CDR2 from the germline V gene are SGHNT and YENEEA. The CDR3 bases are TGTGCCAGCAGCTTAGGGCTAGCACCCTACGAGCAGTACTTC. Residues: CASSLGLAPYEQYF.

J is TRBJ2-1 and V is TRBV28, with 8 bases that match TRBD2. The CDR3 extends over 15 amino acids. Germline CDR1 and CDR2: MDHEN and SYDVKM. Trimming at V came to 5 bases and at J to 2 bases, leaving 5 bases not matched to a gene. The CDR3, as DNA: TGTGCCAGCAGTCTCAGCGGGGGTACCTACAATGAGCAGTTCTTC. It encodes CASSLSGGTYNEQFF.

The V and J genes are TRBV5-1 and TRBJ1-1; tentative D call: TRBD1 (5 bases). This CDR3 region has 15 residues. Germline-derived CDR1 and CDR2 are SGHRS and YFSETQ. The germline V and J ends were trimmed by 2 bases and 10 bases, with 21 bases remaining between them. The CDR3 region is CASSFGGGPLEVAFF. CDR3 nucleotides: TGCGCCAGCAGCTTTGGTGGGGGACCGCTCGAGGTAGCTTTCTTT.

This clone was detected only a few times. This chain joins TRBV7-6 and TRBJ1-5; unclear D gene. This CDR3 is 13 amino acids long. V was trimmed by 1 base and J by 4 bases, leaving 5 bases between them. The germline V gene has CDR1 SGHVS and CDR2 FNYEAQ. The CDR3 loop is CASSLDENQPQHF. The CDR3 DNA reads as TGTGCCAGCAGCTTAGACGAGAATCAGCCCCAGCATTTT. Full variable domain (remainder filled in from reference TRBV7-6 and TRBJ1-5): GAGVSQSPRYKVTKRGQDVALRCDPISGHVSLYWYRQALGQGPEFLTYFNYEAQQDKSGLPNDRFSAERPEGSISTLTIQRTEQRDSAMYRCASSLDENQPQHFGDGTRLSIL.

J is TRBJ2-2 and V is TRBV30; 9 nucleotides match TRBD2. Trimming removed 0 bases from V and 3 bases from J; junction bases left unmatched: 5. The CDR3 is 16 residues long. Germline CDR1 is GTSNPN and CDR2 is SVGIG (reference sequence). The CDR3: CAWSVSLAGHTGELFF. CDR3 nucleotide sequence: TGTGCCTGGAGTGTAAGCCTAGCGGGGCACACCGGGGAGCTGTTTTTT.